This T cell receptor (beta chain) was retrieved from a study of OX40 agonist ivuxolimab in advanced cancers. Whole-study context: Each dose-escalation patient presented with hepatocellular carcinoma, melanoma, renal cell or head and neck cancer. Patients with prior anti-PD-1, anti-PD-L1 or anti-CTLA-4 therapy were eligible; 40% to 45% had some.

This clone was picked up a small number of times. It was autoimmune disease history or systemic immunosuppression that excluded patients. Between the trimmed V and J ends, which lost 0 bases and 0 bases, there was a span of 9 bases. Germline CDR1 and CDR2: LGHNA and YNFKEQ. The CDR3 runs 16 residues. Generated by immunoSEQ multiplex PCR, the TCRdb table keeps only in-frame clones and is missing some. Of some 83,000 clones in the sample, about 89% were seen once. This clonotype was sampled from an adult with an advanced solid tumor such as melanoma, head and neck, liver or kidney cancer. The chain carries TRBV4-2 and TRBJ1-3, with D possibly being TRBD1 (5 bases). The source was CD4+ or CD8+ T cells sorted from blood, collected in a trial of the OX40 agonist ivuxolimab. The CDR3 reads CASSQDPRDSGNTIYF. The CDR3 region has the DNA TGTGCCAGCAGCCAAGATCCCAGGGACTCTGGAAACACCATATATTTT.